This T cell receptor (beta chain) is from a study of blood T cell repertoires in COVID-19. About the research overall: From T cells, B-cell-depleted T cells, or PBMCs came the material, which was cDNA or gDNA.

This table comes from immunoSEQ multiplex PCR, and its TCRdb copy is limited to in-frame clones, with some not included. The data hold 150,000 to 200,000 clones, with 70% to 90% observed a single time. The CDR3 contains 12 residues. Trimming stripped 6 bases from V and 7 bases from J, with 12 bases between. The sample taken for sequencing was peripheral blood. This clonotype was sampled from a young woman with active or convalescent COVID-19. This chain links TRBV12-3 or TRBV12-4 with TRBJ1-1, with D unresolved. CDR3 region: CASSHPRGEAFF. As DNA, the CDR3 is TGTGCCAGCAGCCACCCCCGGGGTGAAGCTTTCTTT.